These 20 T cell receptor beta chains were all obtained from the same sample, sequenced in a study of blood T cell repertoires in COVID-19 (dated by TCRdb to the early 2020s). Receptor libraries were prepared by the immunoSEQ multiplex PCR assay. TCRdb carries this immuneACCESS record with in-frame sequences only. Its versions omit some clonotypes, under half of them owing to an unresolved V gene in the studies checked, with the rest unexplained. This sample is represented by 150,000 or so clones; 75% to 85% of them were singletons. The biggest ten clones account for approximately 4.5% of the sample. Sequencing used peripheral blood. The receptors come from a woman of 80 years or more with active or convalescent COVID-19.

This chain uses TRBV5-1 with TRBJ1-4; 9 bases match TRBD1. After removal of 3 bases from V and 7 bases from J, the junction contained 7 bases not matched to a gene. CDR1 SGHRS and CDR2 YFSETQ come from the germline V gene. The CDR3 is made up of 15 amino acids. CDR3 sequence: CASSSGQGNGEKLFF. The CDR3 DNA reads TGCGCCAGCAGCTCGGGACAGGGAAACGGTGAAAAACTGTTTTTT.

The V call is TRBV10-3, the J call TRBJ2-7; perhaps TRBD2 as D (5 bases). The V and J ends lost 0 bases and 7 bases respectively, with 7 bases between them. There are 12 residues in the CDR3. Germline assignment: CDR1 ENHRY and CDR2 SYGVKD. Here the CDR3 DNA reads TGTGCCATCAGTGAGTCGACGGGGGAGCAGTACTTC. This translates into CAISESTGEQYF.

The V call is TRBV6-1, the J call TRBJ2-5, with TRBD2 matching 10 bases. The CDR3 length is 15 residues. V gave up 2 bases and J gave up 5 bases; unmatched junction bases: 5. Germline CDR1 and CDR2: MNHNS and SASEGT. The DNA for the CDR3 is TGTGCCAGCAGTGAAACCCTAGCGGGGGAGGAGACCCAGTACTTC. This sequence encodes CASSETLAGEETQYF.

The chain uses TRBV19 and TRBJ1-2, with D maybe TRBD1 (6 bases). The CDR3 spans 13 residues. Germline V gene sequence: CDR1 LNHDA, CDR2 SQIVND (reference sequence). Trimming left V 6 bases short and J 6 bases short, with 14 bases between. Here the CDR3 DNA reads TGTGCCAGTAGAAAGCCAGGGGTCGATGGCTACACCTTC. This gives the protein CASRKPGVDGYTF.

This clone was seen a single time. The genes are TRBV30 and TRBJ2-2; 7 bases are shared with TRBD1. J lost 5 bases, V lost 4 bases, and 1 base had no gene match. The CDR3 consists of 12 residues. Germline assignment: CDR1 GTSNPN and CDR2 SVGIG (reference sequence). The CDR3 coding sequence is TGTGCCTGGAACAGGGGTACCGGGGAGCTGTTTTTT. It specifies CAWNRGTGELFF.

The chain is built from TRBV2 and TRBJ1-1, with D possibly TRBD1 on 5 matching bases. Germline-derived CDR1 and CDR2 are SNHLY and FYNNEI. The length of the CDR3 is 11 residues. Trimming shortened V by 10 bases and J by 6 bases, and 12 bases separated the two germline ends. DNA of the CDR3: TGTGCCACACGGCGGGGGGCTGAAGCTTTCTTT. Translating it yields CATRRGAEAFF. Full variable domain (outside the CDR3, taken from reference TRBV2 and TRBJ1-1): EPEVTQTPSHQVTQMGQEVILRCVPISNHLYFYWYRQILGQKVEFLVSFYNNEISEKSEIFDDQFSVERPDGSNFTLKIRSTKLEDSAMYFCATRRGAEAFFGQGTRLTVV.

This rearrangement joins TRBV6-2 or TRBV6-3 to TRBJ1-1; weak D call: TRBD1 (6 bases). From germline, CDR1 is MNHEY and CDR2 SVGEGT. The V end was cut by 2 bases, the J end by 5 bases, with 9 bases between. This CDR3 has 13 amino acids. CDR3 in DNA: TGTGCCAGCAGTTACCCAGGGGAGACTGAAGCTTTCTTT. This codes for CASSYPGETEAFF.

The chain has TRBV7-2 and TRBJ2-3, with D possibly TRBD2 on 5 matching bases. Germline CDR1 is SGHTA and CDR2 is FQGNSA. V lost 1 base, J lost 7 bases, and 15 bases lay in between. The CDR3 runs to 15 residues. The CDR3 nucleotides are TGTGCCAGCAGCTTAGGAGGGCAAACCCGGAATACGCAGTATTTT. It encodes CASSLGGQTRNTQYF.

V gene TRBV7-8 combines with J gene TRBJ2-7, with 7 nucleotides matching TRBD1. The germline V gene encodes CDR1 SGHVS and CDR2 FQNEAQ. The CDR3 spans 12 residues. V lost 6 bases to trimming and J lost 7 bases; unmatched junction nucleotides: 6. CDR3 sequence reads: CASRRDRGEQYF. The CDR3 DNA reads as TGTGCCAGCAGACGGGACAGAGGGGAGCAGTACTTC.

The rearrangement uses TRBV7-9 and TRBJ2-4; 7 positions match TRBD2. The CDR3 totals 12 residues. Germline CDR1 reads SEHNR; CDR2 reads FQNEAQ (reference sequence). V lost 3 bases and J lost 7; bases outside the gene matches: 0. The CDR3 loop is CASSLGGNIQYF. The CDR3 nucleotides are TGTGCCAGCAGCTTGGGGGGGAACATTCAGTACTTC.

This clone showed up just once. Other DNA sequences in the same sample also yield this CDR3. This chain joins TRBV5-1 and TRBJ2-3; D ambiguous. This CDR3 is built from 11 residues. Per germline, CDR1 SGHRS and CDR2 YFSETQ. With 4 bases removed from V and 6 bases from J, the gap between germline ends came to 6 bases. CDR3 nucleotides: TGCGCCAGCAGCATACAGGATACGCAGTATTTT. It yields the protein CASSIQDTQYF.

This rearrangement joins TRBV4-1 to TRBJ1-6, with TRBD1 matching 8 bases. V shed 3 bases, J shed 10 bases, and the junction held 8 bases outside the gene matches. The CDR3 loop spans 15 amino acids. The germline V gene has CDR1 MGHRA and CDR2 YSYEKL. The CDR3 spells CASSQDGQGRSPLHF. DNA for the CDR3: TGCGCCAGCAGCCAGGACGGACAGGGACGGTCACCCCTCCACTTT.

The chain links TRBV7-6 to TRBJ2-3; D is ambiguous. Looked up from germline, CDR1 is SGHVS and CDR2 is FNYEAQ. There are 12 residues in the CDR3. The V gene lost 5 bases and the J gene lost 6 bases, with 9 bases spanning the gap. CDR3 bases: TGTGCCAGCAGCCAATCTAGGGATACGCAGTATTTT. Translating it yields CASSQSRDTQYF.

This chain links TRBV7-2 with TRBJ1-3, with D perhaps TRBD1 (6 bases). Germline CDR1 and CDR2: SGHTA and FQGNSA. V lost 6 bases and J 0 bases, leaving 9 bases between the germline ends. The CDR3 covers 14 residues. The CDR3, as DNA: TGTGCCAGCAGACAGGGCCCCTCTGGAAACACCATATATTTT. Translating it yields CASRQGPSGNTIYF.

This clone came up a few times. The genes are TRBV7-8 and TRBJ1-4; TRBD1 matches at 7 bases. V shed 5 bases and J 8 bases; nucleotides not matched to a gene: 5. The CDR3 consists of 13 residues. Germline values: CDR1 SGHVS, CDR2 FQNEAQ. CDR3 DNA: TGTGCCAGCAGCCGACGGGACAGAGAAAAACTGTTTTTT. Encoded protein: CASSRRDREKLFF.

This chain joins TRBV6-5 and TRBJ1-2; D is unresolved. From germline, CDR1 is MNHEY and CDR2 SVGAGI. The CDR3 is made up of 14 amino acids. V was pared by 2 bases and J by 2 bases, with 9 bases between. CDR3 sequence reads: CASSYTIGNYGYTF. The CDR3 DNA is TGTGCCAGCAGTTACACGATTGGCAACTATGGCTACACCTTC.

The gene calls are TRBV5-1 and TRBJ1-1; no definite D call. With 4 bases removed from V and 1 base from J, the gap between germline ends came to 17 bases. The CDR3 consists of 16 residues. The V gene's germline CDR1 is SGHRS and CDR2 YFSETQ. The CDR3 reads CASSHASEGKNTEAFF. The CDR3 bases are TGCGCCAGCAGCCATGCTAGCGAAGGAAAGAACACTGAAGCTTTCTTT.

The chain carries TRBV9 and TRBJ2-1; no reliable D call. The CDR3 spans 15 residues. Germline-derived CDR1 and CDR2 are SGDLS and YYNGEE. The V end lost 0 bases, the J end lost 6 bases, and 13 bases lay between the germline ends. DNA of the CDR3: TGTGCCAGCAGCGTAGAACCAGATGGTGTCAATGAGCAGTTCTTC. Translated: CASSVEPDGVNEQFF.

The rearrangement uses TRBV6-5 and TRBJ1-4, with 9 bases matching TRBD1. J gave up 7 bases and V 6 bases, and 6 bases lay outside the gene matches. CDR1 and CDR2 from the germline V gene are MNHEY and SVGAGI. The CDR3 has 14 amino acids. CDR3: CASSSGTGTEKLFF. Here the CDR3 DNA reads TGTGCCAGCAGCTCGGGGACAGGGACTGAAAAACTGTTTTTT.

This clone was recorded a few times. J is TRBJ1-2 and V is TRBV4-3; D unresolved. Trimming took off 0 bases at V and 7 bases at J, with 15 bases between the two ends. CDR1 LGHNA and CDR2 YSLEER come from the germline V gene. CDR3 size: 15 residues. CDR3 protein: CASSQDRNSLFGYTF. The CDR3 coding sequence is TGCGCCAGCAGCCAAGATAGAAACAGCCTATTTGGCTACACCTTC.